Below are 30 T cell receptor beta chains sequenced from a single sample in a study of T-cell reconstitution after alpha-beta-depleted transplantation in children. Researchers prepared the TCRbeta library using unique molecular identifiers, the study reports. TCRdb re-called the PCR reads with MiXCR, one entry per CDR3 protein. The sample yields about 610,000 distinct CDR3 sequences, about 10% seen once. This material consisted of PBMCs from the stem cell graft donor, taken from the stem cell graft. The receptors originated from a human donor who donated a stem cell graft to a child with acute myeloid leukemia.

This clonotype was counted a few times. This rearrangement joins TRBV5-1 to TRBJ1-4, with 9 bases lining up with TRBD1. The germline V gene encodes CDR1 SGHRS and CDR2 YFSETQ. This CDR3 has 15 residues. V shed 4 bases, J shed 8 bases, and the junction held 9 bases outside the gene matches. CDR3 loop: CASSAGDRDGEKLFF. The CDR3 DNA follows: TGCGCCAGCAGCGCGGGGGACAGGGATGGGGAAAAACTGTTTTTT.

The rearrangement links TRBV6-2 or TRBV6-3 to TRBJ1-1, with 7 bases aligning to TRBD1. Losses at the gene ends were 7 bases for V and 3 bases for J; bases not matched to a gene: 20. Germline V gene sequence: CDR1 MNHEY, CDR2 SVGEGT. This CDR3 region has 18 residues. The CDR3 protein is CASTRRWGQWRGDTEAFF. The CDR3 nucleotides read TGTGCCAGCACACGGCGATGGGGACAGTGGAGGGGGGACACTGAAGCTTTCTTT.

This clonotype showed up just a few times. The chain couples TRBV9 to TRBJ2-7; 7 bases align to TRBD2. This CDR3 region has 16 residues. Germline V CDR1 and CDR2: SGDLS, YYNGEE. V gave up 0 bases and J gave up 0 bases; unmatched junction bases: 6. In DNA, the CDR3 is TGTGCCAGCAGCGTAGGGGGAGGGCAGAGCTCCTACGAGCAGTACTTC. This translates into CASSVGGGQSSYEQYF.

Here the CDR3 reads CASTFGLAGKNEQFF. The CDR3 bases are TGTGCCAGCACCTTTGGACTAGCAGGGAAGAATGAGCAGTTCTTC. The rearrangement joins TRBV3-1 to TRBJ2-1; 8 positions agree with TRBD2. In germline, CDR1 is LGHDT, CDR2 YNNKEL (reference sequence). After removal of 7 bases from V and 7 bases from J, the junction contained 12 bases not matched to a gene. The CDR3 is 15 residues long.

The V call is TRBV20-1, the J call TRBJ1-1; 7 nucleotides agree with TRBD1. The junction had 12 bases not matched to a gene; V was cut back by 3 bases and J by 5 bases. From germline, CDR1 is DFQATT and CDR2 SNEGSKA (reference sequence). This CDR3 is 15 amino acids long. CDR3 sequence reads: CSASASNRGWTEAFF. The CDR3 DNA reads as TGCAGTGCTAGTGCAAGTAACAGGGGATGGACTGAAGCTTTCTTT.

This clonotype was seen only a few times. The rearrangement joins TRBV20-1 to TRBJ2-1, with 7 bases lining up with TRBD1. This CDR3 has 14 amino acids. Germline values: CDR1 DFQATT, CDR2 SNEGSKA (reference sequence). J lost 4 bases, V lost 0 bases, and 3 bases had no gene match. The chain's CDR3 is CSAREGTVYNEQFF. DNA for the CDR3: TGCAGTGCTAGAGAGGGGACAGTGTACAATGAGCAGTTCTTC.

This chain joins TRBV15 and TRBJ1-1, with 9 bases identical to TRBD1. The length of the CDR3 is 13 residues. The V gene's germline CDR1 is LNHNV and CDR2 YYDKDF (reference sequence). V lost 9 bases and J lost 4; bases outside the gene matches: 6. The CDR3 DNA is TGTGCCACAGTACAGGGGGCGCGCACTGAAGCTTTCTTT. Translated, it gives CATVQGARTEAFF. Filled out from reference TRBV15 and TRBJ1-1, the complete variable domain reads DAMVIQNPRYQVTQFGKPVTLSCSQTLNHNVMYWYQQKSSQAPKLLFHYYDKDFNNEADTPDNFQSRRPNTSFCFLDIRSPGLGDTAMYLCATVQGARTEAFFGQGTRLTVV.

V and J are TRBV29-1 and TRBJ1-5; D uncertain. The CDR3 has 15 amino acids. Germline V gene data show CDR1 as SQVTM and CDR2 as ANQGSEA. V lost 4 bases and J 0 bases, leaving 13 bases between the germline ends. The CDR3 coding sequence is TGCAGCGTTGTCCTCGGACGTAATAGCAATCAGCCCCAGCATTTT. This gives the protein CSVVLGRNSNQPQHF.

This rearrangement joins TRBV7-2 to TRBJ2-1; 7 bases match TRBD1. The CDR3 is made up of 14 amino acids. V lost 5 bases, J lost 2 bases, and 3 bases stayed unmatched. Germline-derived CDR1 and CDR2 are SGHTA and FQGNSA. The CDR3: CASSRDRPYNEQFF. The CDR3 DNA is TGTGCCAGCAGCCGGGACAGACCCTACAATGAGCAGTTCTTC.

This sequence joins TRBV14 and TRBJ1-1, with a tentative D call TRBD1 (5 bases). The CDR3 totals 18 residues. The germline gives CDR1 SGHDN, CDR2 FVKESK. The V gene lost 1 base and the J gene lost 1 base, with 19 bases spanning the gap. The CDR3 loop is CASSQVKFGGHPNTEAFF. As DNA, the CDR3 is TGTGCCAGCAGCCAAGTGAAGTTCGGCGGACACCCGAACACTGAAGCTTTCTTT. Complete variable domain (other parts from reference TRBV14 and TRBJ1-1): EAGVTQFPSHSVIEKGQTVTLRCDPISGHDNLYWYRRVMGKEIKFLLHFVKESKQDESGMPNNRFLAERTGGTYSTLKVQPAELEDSGVYFCASSQVKFGGHPNTEAFFGQGTRLTVV.

This clonotype was counted many times. The rearrangement links TRBV6-4 to TRBJ2-1, with 9 bases that match TRBD2. Germline V gene lookup returns CDR1 MRHNA and CDR2 SNTAGT. With 0 bases clipped from V and 4 bases from J, the junction kept 1 base outside the gene matches. The length of the CDR3 is 15 residues. The CDR3 bases are TGTGCCAGCAGTGACTCTAGCGGGAGTTACAATGAGCAGTTCTTC. Translating gives CASSDSSGSYNEQFF.

The rearrangement uses TRBV29-1 and TRBJ2-1; D uncertain. Germline V gene data show CDR1 as SQVTM and CDR2 as ANQGSEA. V lost 1 base and J 0 bases, leaving 10 bases between the germline ends. This CDR3 has 15 amino acids. Written as DNA, the CDR3 is TGCAGCGTTGAAGTTCGGAGTCGCTCCTACAATGAGCAGTTCTTC. This codes for CSVEVRSRSYNEQFF.

The gene calls are TRBV20-1 and TRBJ2-3, with 7 bases identical to TRBD2. Losses at the gene ends were 5 bases for V and 3 bases for J; bases not matched to a gene: 11. The CDR3 is made up of 15 amino acids. Germline CDR1 and CDR2: DFQATT and SNEGSKA (reference sequence). The chain's CDR3 is CSARPTSVGTDTQYF. The CDR3 DNA is TGCAGTGCTCGCCCAACTAGCGTCGGGACAGATACGCAGTATTTT.

This clonotype was detected many times. The rearrangement uses TRBV4-3 and TRBJ2-7; 11 bases agree with TRBD2. The V gene's germline CDR1 is LGHNA and CDR2 YSLEER. The trim removed 6 bases at V and 4 bases at J, leaving 5 bases unmatched. The CDR3 covers 14 residues. The CDR3 here is CASRVGLAAYEQYF. In DNA form, the CDR3 reads TGCGCCAGCAGAGTGGGACTAGCGGCATACGAGCAGTACTTC.

This clonotype was counted only a few times. V and J are TRBV5-1 and TRBJ2-5; 7 bases agree with TRBD1. V lost 0 bases, J lost 3 bases, and 5 bases stayed unmatched. Germline CDR1 SGHRS, CDR2 YFSETQ. The CDR3 extends over 15 amino acids. CDR3 loop: CASSLAWDRKETQYF. Written as DNA, the CDR3 is TGCGCCAGCAGCTTGGCCTGGGACAGAAAAGAGACCCAGTACTTC.

This clonotype was detected only a few times. The rearrangement joins TRBV29-1 to TRBJ1-2; a weak D match, TRBD1 (5 bases). There are 12 residues in the CDR3. V dropped 4 bases and J dropped 5 bases, with 11 bases sitting between them. The germline CDR1 and CDR2 sequences are SQVTM and ANQGSEA. CDR3 amino acids: CSVGGWEYGYTF. As DNA, the CDR3 is TGCAGCGTTGGGGGGTGGGAGTATGGCTACACCTTC.

The rearrangement links TRBV6-5 to TRBJ2-7, with unresolved D. The CDR3 is 13 amino acids. The ends were cut back, 4 bases at V and 5 bases at J, with 12 bases in the middle. Germline V gene data show CDR1 as MNHEY and CDR2 as SVGAGI. The CDR3 DNA reads as TGTGCCAGCAGTTTGGGCAGGTCCAACGAGCAGTACTTC. Translated: CASSLGRSNEQYF.

This clonotype turned up a few times. The gene calls are TRBV12-5 and TRBJ2-3; D gene ambiguous. CDR1 and CDR2 (germline): LGHNT, FRNRAP. The CDR3 extends over 14 amino acids. Trimming stripped 1 base from V and 0 bases from J, with 5 bases between. The CDR3 DNA reads as TGTGCTAGTGGTTTGGGTCCCAGCACAGATACGCAGTATTTT. This codes for CASGLGPSTDTQYF.

With respect to this clonotype: A read error is possible here, since a much larger clone lies one base away. The genes are TRBV12-3 or TRBV12-4 and TRBJ1-5; 7 nucleotides agree with TRBD1. V lost 8 bases and J lost 2; bases outside the gene matches: 6. CDR3 length equals 14 residues. DNA for the CDR3: TGTGCCAGCGCTATTCAGGGGGGCAATCAGCCCCAGCATTTT. Amino acid sequence: CASAIQGGNQPQHF.

This clonotype was counted between two and nine times. V and J are TRBV7-2 and TRBJ2-1; TRBD2 matches at 14 bases. V lost 5 bases to trimming and J lost 5 bases; unmatched junction nucleotides: 14. The CDR3 covers 19 residues. CDR1 is SGHTA, CDR2 FQGNSA, per germline. The CDR3 loop reads CASSISLGLAGGFNNEQFF. The CDR3 DNA follows: TGTGCCAGCAGCATCTCACTAGGACTAGCGGGAGGTTTTAACAATGAGCAGTTCTTC.

This clonotype was observed a few times. The rearrangement joins TRBV7-2 to TRBJ2-7, with D unclear. CDR3 length: 16 residues. Per germline, CDR1 SGHTA and CDR2 FQGNSA. Between the trimmed V and J ends, which lost 0 bases and 0 bases, there was a span of 12 bases. In DNA, the CDR3 is TGTGCCAGCAGCTTAGCGCCGGCATCTAGCTCCTACGAGCAGTACTTC. Residues: CASSLAPASSSYEQYF.

This clonotype was detected a few times. The chain uses TRBV7-9 and TRBJ1-3; D is possibly TRBD1 (5 bases). CDR1 SEHNR and CDR2 FQNEAQ come from the germline V gene (reference sequence). V lost 0 bases and J lost 8, with 8 bases in between. The CDR3 loop spans 13 amino acids. The CDR3 region is CASSLATVDTIYF. The CDR3 bases are TGTGCCAGCAGCTTAGCGACAGTAGACACCATATATTTT.

The chain carries TRBV20-1 and TRBJ2-6, with 7 bases aligning to TRBD2. The CDR3 extends over 16 amino acids. Germline CDR1 DFQATT, CDR2 SNEGSKA (reference sequence). Losses at the gene ends were 3 bases for V and 4 bases for J; bases not matched to a gene: 9. In DNA form, the CDR3 reads TGCAGTGCTAGTGGGGCGGGAGTAACCGGGGCCAACGTCCTGACTTTC. Its translation is CSASGAGVTGANVLTF.

The rearrangement joins TRBV28 to TRBJ1-2; D ambiguous. The CDR3 runs to 12 residues. With 4 bases removed from V and 8 bases from J, the gap between germline ends came to 11 bases. Germline V lookup: CDR1 MDHEN, CDR2 SYDVKM. CDR3 protein: CASSSLSRGYTF. CDR3 coding DNA: TGTGCCAGCAGTTCCCTCAGCCGGGGCTACACCTTC.

There are many counts of this clonotype. V usage is TRBV5-5 and J usage is TRBJ2-1; D possibly matches TRBD1 or TRBD2 (5 bases each). V was shortened by 4 bases and J by 5 bases, with 25 bases between the two germline ends. The germline V gene has CDR1 SGHKS and CDR2 YYEKEE (reference sequence). There are 18 residues in the CDR3. The CDR3 region has the DNA TGTGCCAGCAGCCAACCAGGAGCTGGGGCTAGCCGGAACAATGAGCAGTTCTTC. As protein: CASSQPGAGASRNNEQFF.

This chain uses TRBV28 with TRBJ2-3; TRBD2 matches 10 bases. V lost 2 bases and J lost 4; bases outside the gene matches: 9. The CDR3 has 17 residues. Germline loops: CDR1 MDHEN, CDR2 SYDVKM. This CDR3 is CASSLGSSGSPSDTQYF. The CDR3 DNA follows: TGTGCCAGCAGTTTAGGTTCTAGCGGGAGTCCATCAGATACGCAGTATTTT.

The sample holds one count of this clonotype. A much larger clone lies one base from this, so it may be a read error. This rearrangement joins TRBV11-2 to TRBJ2-3; 11 bases agree with TRBD2. The CDR3 is 18 residues long. Per the germline V gene, CDR1 is SGHAT and CDR2 is FQNNGV. V gave up 4 bases and J gave up 0 bases; unmatched junction bases: 9. In nucleotides, the CDR3 is TGTGCCAGCAGCTCGAGAACTAGCGGGAGTGCCAGCACAGATACGCAGTATTTT. This encodes CASSSRTSGSASTDTQYF. Drawing the rest from reference TRBV11-2 and TRBJ2-3, the complete variable domain is EAGVAQSPRYKIIEKRQSVAFWCNPISGHATLYWYQQILGQGPKLLIQFQNNGVVDDSQLPKDRFSAERLKGVDSTLKIQPAKLEDSAVYLCASSSRTSGSASTDTQYFGPGTRLTVL.

In its sample, this clonotype was seen a few times. The rearrangement links TRBV3-1 to TRBJ2-2; perhaps TRBD1 as D (6 bases). The CDR3 loop spans 16 amino acids. The ends were cut back, 4 bases at V and 1 base at J, with 13 bases in the middle. CDR1 LGHDT and CDR2 YNNKEL come from the germline V gene (reference sequence). CDR3 coding DNA: TGTGCCAGCAGCCCGACAGGCCGGGGGAACACCGGGGAGCTGTTTTTT. Its protein product is CASSPTGRGNTGELFF. The entire variable domain, with the rest obtained from reference TRBV3-1 and TRBJ2-2, is as follows: DTAVSQTPKYLVTQMGNDKSIKCEQNLGHDTMYWYKQDSKKFLKIMFSYNNKELIINETVPNRFSPKSPDKAHLNLHINSLELGDSAVYFCASSPTGRGNTGELFFGEGSRLTVL.

This chain uses TRBV11-2 with TRBJ2-1; D is perhaps TRBD2 (6 bases). The CDR3 runs 19 residues. V was clipped by 0 bases and J by 2 bases, with 20 bases between them. Germline-derived CDR1 and CDR2 are SGHAT and FQNNGV. The CDR3 region is CASSLEFYGGGGAYNEQFF. In DNA form, the CDR3 reads TGTGCCAGCAGCTTAGAATTTTATGGTGGCGGAGGGGCCTACAATGAGCAGTTCTTC. The variable domain in full, completed from reference TRBV11-2 and TRBJ2-1, reads EAGVAQSPRYKIIEKRQSVAFWCNPISGHATLYWYQQILGQGPKLLIQFQNNGVVDDSQLPKDRFSAERLKGVDSTLKIQPAKLEDSAVYLCASSLEFYGGGGAYNEQFFGPGTRLTVL.

CDR3 nucleotides: TGCGCCAGCAGCCGACAAGTTGACAGCTATGGCTACACCTTC. This translates into CASSRQVDSYGYTF. This sequence joins TRBV4-3 and TRBJ1-2, with TRBD1 as a possible D gene (5 bases). The V gene's germline CDR1 is LGHNA and CDR2 YSLEER. The V end lost 4 bases, the J end lost 4 bases, and 13 bases lay between the germline ends. This CDR3 is built from 14 residues.